This T cell receptor (beta chain) was recovered during a study of blood T cell repertoires in COVID-19. In the study overall: Acute and convalescent COVID-19 specimens originated in the United States, Italy and Spain. The analysed material was cDNA or gDNA that came from T cells, B-cell-depleted T cells, or PBMCs.

In the authors' workflow: Estimation of nucleated cell counts relied on the amplification of reference gene primers. Clones were read by immunoSEQ multiplex PCR, and TCRdb kept only the in-frame ones, dropping some. The D gene and trimming were derived from the DNA, and the V and J assignments and clone size from that table. Among 250,000 to 350,000 clones listed, around 89% were seen once. This CDR3 region has 15 residues. Losses at the gene ends were 5 bases for V and 1 base for J; bases not matched to a gene: 5. From germline, CDR1 is MNHEY and CDR2 SMNVEV (reference sequence). V and J are TRBV27 and TRBJ2-1; 7 bases match TRBD1. Sequenced sample: peripheral blood. The TCR originated in a man younger than 45 with acute or convalescent COVID-19. The CDR3 DNA reads TGTGCCAGCAGTCTCGGACAGGAATCCTACAATGAGCAGTTCTTC. Protein sequence: CASSLGQESYNEQFF.